The 26 T cell receptor beta chains reported below all come from one sample, sequenced in a study of T cell responses to AZD1222 COVID-19 vaccine. Some clones are missing from TCRdb's copy, which holds only in-frame ones; the method was immunoSEQ multiplex PCR. The sample lists 65,000 to 85,000 clones, about 85% occurring once. The specimen comprised peripheral blood, sampled on day 0 of AZD1222 vaccination. These receptors were obtained from an adult in good health.

The chain recombines TRBV7-2 with TRBJ1-2; D possibly corresponds to TRBD1 (5 bases). This CDR3 has 18 residues. V lost 3 bases and J lost 4, with 24 bases in between. In germline, CDR1 is SGHTA, CDR2 FQGNSA. CDR3 protein: CASSFRTSPHILIYGYTF. DNA of the CDR3: TGTGCCAGCAGCTTTAGGACATCGCCACACATCCTAATCTATGGCTACACCTTC.

The CDR3 is CASSQVGSYEQYF. CDR3 DNA: TGTGCCAGCAGCCAAGTCGGCTCCTACGAGCAGTACTTC. The J gene is TRBJ2-7, the V gene TRBV4-2; D not certain. With 1 base removed from V and 0 bases from J, the gap between germline ends came to 4 bases. CDR3 length equals 13 residues. The germline gives CDR1 LGHNA, CDR2 YNFKEQ.

The V call is TRBV7-2, the J call TRBJ1-1; 7 bases fit TRBD1. CDR1 and CDR2 from the germline V gene are SGHTA and FQGNSA. J gave up 1 base and V 3 bases, and 5 bases lay outside the gene matches. The CDR3 covers 15 residues. The CDR3 here is CASSFQGDGNTEAFF. The CDR3 DNA follows: TGTGCCAGCAGCTTCCAGGGGGACGGGAACACTGAAGCTTTCTTT.

J is TRBJ2-1 and V is TRBV6-6; unclear D gene. The germline V and J ends were trimmed by 2 bases and 7 bases, with 18 bases remaining between them. CDR1 MNHNY and CDR2 SVGAGI come from the germline V gene (reference sequence). The CDR3 is 16 residues long. Here the CDR3 DNA reads TGTGCCAGCAGTTACCCTCCCCCGATCGGTGGGAATGAGCAGTTCTTC. It specifies CASSYPPPIGGNEQFF.

This chain connects TRBV5-1 to TRBJ2-1; 8 bases align to TRBD1. This CDR3 has 20 amino acids. Germline V gives CDR1 SGHRS, CDR2 YFSETQ. V shed 4 bases and J 1 base; nucleotides not matched to a gene: 19. CDR3 bases: TGCGCCAGCAGCCCCGAATCCTTGTGGGCAGGGGGCGAATCCTACAATGAGCAGTTCTTC. Amino acids: CASSPESLWAGGESYNEQFF.

The chain uses TRBV28 and TRBJ2-1; 9 positions agree with TRBD1. Germline V gene lookup returns CDR1 MDHEN and CDR2 SYDVKM. The length of the CDR3 is 15 residues. Germline trimming cut 3 bases from V and 6 bases from J; bases unmatched to any gene: 6. The CDR3 DNA reads as TGTGCCAGCAGTTTTTTACGACAGGGGGGCAATGAGCAGTTCTTC. This gives the protein CASSFLRQGGNEQFF.

The chain joins TRBV27 to TRBJ2-7, with TRBD2 identical over 11 bases. The V segment lost 2 bases and the J segment 0 bases; nucleotides outside the gene matches: 12. The germline V gene encodes CDR1 MNHEY and CDR2 SMNVEV (reference sequence). The CDR3 sequence is 19 residues long. In DNA, the CDR3 is TGTGCCAGCAGTTTACTTCCTAGCGGGAGGTTGAGGAGCTCCTACGAGCAGTACTTC. It codes for CASSLLPSGRLRSSYEQYF.

The genes are TRBV10-3 and TRBJ2-3; the D gene is possibly TRBD2 (5 bases). V lost 0 bases and J 0 bases, leaving 13 bases between the germline ends. Germline CDR1 is ENHRY and CDR2 is SYGVKD. The CDR3 is made up of 17 amino acids. CDR3 sequence: CAISESWRGKSTDTQYF. CDR3 bases: TGTGCCATCAGTGAGTCGTGGAGAGGGAAGAGCACAGATACGCAGTATTTT.

V gene TRBV2 combines with J gene TRBJ2-5; perhaps D is TRBD1 or TRBD2 (5 bases each). CDR1 and CDR2 from the germline V gene are SNHLY and FYNNEI. The CDR3 has 16 amino acids. The V gene lost 8 bases and the J gene lost 2 bases, with 21 bases spanning the gap. The CDR3 nucleotides are TGTGCCAGCTCTTCGGAGGCAGGGATATTTCAAGAGACCCAGTACTTC. Translation: CASSSEAGIFQETQYF.

J is TRBJ2-5 and V is TRBV7-2, with TRBD2 matching 10 bases. This CDR3 has 16 amino acids. V shed 5 bases and J 4 bases; nucleotides not matched to a gene: 10. Germline V gives CDR1 SGHTA, CDR2 FQGNSA. This CDR3 is CASSPLASSGGETQYF. The DNA of the CDR3 is TGTGCCAGCAGCCCGTTAGCCTCTAGCGGGGGAGAGACCCAGTACTTC.

The chain links TRBV6-5 to TRBJ1-2, with no clear D. CDR3 size: 12 residues. The V gene's germline CDR1 is MNHEY and CDR2 SVGAGI. V was cut by 4 bases and J by 8 bases, with 11 bases left in between. The CDR3 nucleotides read TGTGCCAGCAGTTTACCCCCCGGCGGCTACACCTTC. Protein sequence: CASSLPPGGYTF.

The gene calls are TRBV4-1 and TRBJ2-3; 9 bases line up with TRBD2. Losses at the gene ends were 0 bases for V and 4 bases for J; bases not matched to a gene: 5. CDR1 is MGHRA, CDR2 YSYEKL, per germline. The CDR3 loop spans 16 amino acids. In nucleotides, the CDR3 is TGCGCCAGCAGCCAAGATCTGCGGGAGGGCCCAGATACGCAGTATTTT. Translating gives CASSQDLREGPDTQYF.

The V call is TRBV4-3, the J call TRBJ2-1; 8 nucleotides line up with TRBD1. Germline trimming cut 4 bases from V and 8 bases from J; bases unmatched to any gene: 4. The CDR3 totals 13 residues. Germline CDR1 and CDR2: LGHNA and YSLEER. CDR3 DNA: TGCGCCAGCAGCCTACGACAGGGGTATGAGCAGTTCTTC. Protein: CASSLRQGYEQFF.

The chain links TRBV7-3 to TRBJ1-1; D unclear. Trimming removed 2 bases at V and 4 bases at J, with 11 bases between. CDR3 length: 14 residues. Germline CDR1 reads SGHTA; CDR2 reads FQGTGA. The CDR3 DNA is TGTGCCAGCAGCTTAGACGGCCGGGGCACTGAAGCTTTCTTT. It is translated as CASSLDGRGTEAFF.

The J gene is TRBJ1-4, the V gene TRBV2; TRBD1 agrees at 8 bases. From germline, CDR1 is SNHLY and CDR2 FYNNEI. V lost 4 bases to trimming and J lost 2 bases; unmatched junction nucleotides: 6. CDR3 length: 16 amino acids. CDR3 sequence: CASSARDRPTNEKLFF. Written as DNA, the CDR3 is TGTGCCAGCAGTGCCCGGGACAGGCCGACTAATGAAAAACTGTTTTTT.

This clone was detected only a few times. This chain links TRBV28 with TRBJ1-2; tentatively, D is TRBD1 (6 bases). Germline assignment: CDR1 MDHEN and CDR2 SYDVKM. The CDR3 has 15 amino acids. Trimming pared 1 base from V and 1 base from J, leaving 10 bases between. CDR3 region: CASSLSGGINYGYTF. The CDR3 bases are TGTGCCAGCAGTTTATCGGGGGGCATTAACTATGGCTACACCTTC.

A single count supports this clone. This chain uses TRBV29-1 with TRBJ1-5; 9 bases agree with TRBD1. CDR3 length equals 13 residues. With V trimmed by 4 bases and J by 3 bases, 1 base remained unmatched. CDR1 and CDR2 (germline): SQVTM, ANQGSEA. CDR3 sequence (DNA): TGCAGCGTTGTACAGGGGGCCAATCAGCCCCAGCATTTT. It translates to CSVVQGANQPQHF.

This clone was seen a handful of times. V is TRBV15 and J is TRBJ2-5, with TRBD1 as a possible D gene (6 bases). The CDR3 is 15 residues long. V shed 2 bases and J shed 5 bases, with 15 bases lying between them. Germline values: CDR1 LNHNV, CDR2 YYDKDF (reference sequence). The CDR3 DNA reads TGTGCCACCAGCAGATCTCGCGGACAGATGGAGACCCAGTACTTC. Translated: CATSRSRGQMETQYF.

The chain combines TRBV7-6 with TRBJ2-1; TRBD2 might be the D (5 bases). Per the germline V gene, CDR1 is SGHVS and CDR2 is FNYEAQ. The CDR3 contains 12 residues. Between the trimmed V and J ends, which lost 4 bases and 9 bases, there was a span of 10 bases. The CDR3: CASSSIASEQFF. The CDR3, as DNA: TGTGCCAGCAGCTCGATAGCGAGTGAGCAGTTCTTC.

This clone was detected only once. CDR3 DNA: TGTGCCAGCAGCCAAGATCGCGAATTTGCGAACACCATATATTTT. This translates into CASSQDREFANTIYF. The rearrangement links TRBV4-2 to TRBJ1-3; no clear D. CDR3 length equals 15 residues. Looked up from germline, CDR1 is LGHNA and CDR2 is YNFKEQ. With 0 bases removed from V and 7 bases from J, the gap between germline ends came to 13 bases.

The V and J genes are TRBV27 and TRBJ2-2; D could derive from TRBD1 or TRBD2 (5 bases each). The CDR3 has 15 residues. V lost 6 bases to trimming and J lost 7 bases, with 18 bases between them. Per the germline V gene, CDR1 is MNHEY and CDR2 is SMNVEV (reference sequence). Here the CDR3 reads CASSLTRGVYGELFF. The DNA of the CDR3 is TGTGCCAGCAGCCTGACCCGGGGCGTATACGGGGAGCTGTTTTTT.

The chain employs TRBV6-2 or TRBV6-3 and TRBJ1-1; the match to TRBD1 covers 10 bases. The CDR3 runs to 15 residues. V was pared by 4 bases and J by 4 bases, with 6 bases of the junction left unmatched. Germline values: CDR1 MNHEY, CDR2 SVGEGT. The CDR3: CASSLGQGWGTEAFF. The CDR3 nucleotides read TGTGCCAGCAGTTTGGGACAGGGGTGGGGCACTGAAGCTTTCTTT.

The V call is TRBV30, the J call TRBJ1-2; unclear D gene. This CDR3 has 12 residues. Trimming took off 0 bases at V and 8 bases at J, with 10 bases between the two ends. Germline CDR1 and CDR2: GTSNPN and SVGIG (reference sequence). DNA for the CDR3: TGTGCCTGGAGTGTACGGGCTGGAGGCTACACCTTC. It is translated as CAWSVRAGGYTF.

The chain combines TRBV4-3 with TRBJ2-1; D gene ambiguous. The germline CDR1 and CDR2 sequences are LGHNA and YSLEER. This CDR3 spans 14 amino acids. V gave up 4 bases and J gave up 8 bases, with 15 bases separating them. For the CDR3, the DNA is TGCGCCAGCAGCCTCGAGCGACCCGTGGATGAGCAGTTCTTC. Protein sequence: CASSLERPVDEQFF.

V usage is TRBV30 and J usage is TRBJ1-5; D is possibly TRBD1 (6 bases). V dropped 0 bases and J dropped 2 bases, with 11 bases sitting between them. Germline V CDR1 and CDR2: GTSNPN, SVGIG (reference sequence). The CDR3 is 15 amino acids. The CDR3 here is CAWSVPGQRNQPQHF. CDR3 bases: TGTGCCTGGAGTGTACCCGGACAGCGCAATCAGCCCCAGCATTTT.

The chain uses TRBV12-3 or TRBV12-4 and TRBJ1-2; 7 bases align to TRBD1. CDR3 length: 13 amino acids. J gave up 3 bases and V 6 bases, and 4 bases lay outside the gene matches. CDR3 protein: CASSRDRDYGYTF. In DNA, the CDR3 is TGTGCCAGCAGCCGTGACAGGGACTATGGCTACACCTTC.